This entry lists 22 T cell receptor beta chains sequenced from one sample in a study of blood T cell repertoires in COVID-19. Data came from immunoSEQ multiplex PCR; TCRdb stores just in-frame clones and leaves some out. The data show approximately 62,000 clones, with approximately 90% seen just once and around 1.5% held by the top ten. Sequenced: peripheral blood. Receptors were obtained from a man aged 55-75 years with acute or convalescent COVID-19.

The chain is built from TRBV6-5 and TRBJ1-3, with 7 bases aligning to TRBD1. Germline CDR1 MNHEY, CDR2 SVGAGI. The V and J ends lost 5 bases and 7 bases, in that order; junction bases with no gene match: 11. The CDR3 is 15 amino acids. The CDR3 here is CASSTDRARGNTIYF. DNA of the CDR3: TGTGCCAGCAGTACCGACAGGGCGCGTGGCAACACCATATATTTT.

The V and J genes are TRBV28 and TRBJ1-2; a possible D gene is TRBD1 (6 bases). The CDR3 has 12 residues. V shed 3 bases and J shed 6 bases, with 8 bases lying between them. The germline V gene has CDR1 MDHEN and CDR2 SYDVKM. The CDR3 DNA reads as TGTGCCAGCAGTTTCACAGGGAATGGCTACACCTTC. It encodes CASSFTGNGYTF.

CDR3 amino acids: CASSDPYRLNYEQYF. CDR3 DNA: TGTGCCAGCAGTGATCCATACAGGCTAAATTACGAGCAGTACTTC. The chain uses TRBV2 and TRBJ2-7, with D tentatively TRBD1 (5 bases). Looked up from germline, CDR1 is SNHLY and CDR2 is FYNNEI. V lost 3 bases and J lost 4, with 16 bases in between. The CDR3 contains 15 residues.

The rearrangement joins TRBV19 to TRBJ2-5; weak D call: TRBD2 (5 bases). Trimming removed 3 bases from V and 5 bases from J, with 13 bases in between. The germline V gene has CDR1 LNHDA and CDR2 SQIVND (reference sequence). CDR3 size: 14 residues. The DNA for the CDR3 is TGTGCCAGTAGTATGAGGGCTAGCTTGGAGACCCAGTACTTC. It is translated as CASSMRASLETQYF.

The CDR3 DNA reads TGTGCCAGCAGTGATTCAGCGGGAGCTTACGGGACCCAGTACTTC. It specifies CASSDSAGAYGTQYF. J is TRBJ2-5 and V is TRBV2; 8 nucleotides agree with TRBD2. The CDR3 has 15 residues. V was clipped by 3 bases and J by 7 bases; unmatched bases: 10. Germline CDR1 is SNHLY and CDR2 is FYNNEI.

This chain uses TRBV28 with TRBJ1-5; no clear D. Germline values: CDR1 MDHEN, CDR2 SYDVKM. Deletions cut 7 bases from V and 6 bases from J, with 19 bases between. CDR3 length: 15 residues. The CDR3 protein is CASTPVEPRGQPQHF. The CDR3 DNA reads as TGTGCCAGCACCCCGGTAGAGCCCCGGGGTCAGCCCCAGCATTTT.

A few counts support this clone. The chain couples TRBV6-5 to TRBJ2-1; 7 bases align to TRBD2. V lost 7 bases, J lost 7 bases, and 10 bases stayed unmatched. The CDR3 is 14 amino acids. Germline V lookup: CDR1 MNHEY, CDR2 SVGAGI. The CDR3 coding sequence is TGTGCCAGCACCGTGGGGGAGGGCCGAAATGAGCAGTTCTTC. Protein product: CASTVGEGRNEQFF.

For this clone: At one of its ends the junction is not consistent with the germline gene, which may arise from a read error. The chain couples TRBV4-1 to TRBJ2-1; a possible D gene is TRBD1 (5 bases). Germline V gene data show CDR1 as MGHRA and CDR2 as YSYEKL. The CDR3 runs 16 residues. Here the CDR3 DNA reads TGCGCCAGCAGCCAAGCTCTAAACCGGGCCGGGTTCGAAGGGGTCTTC. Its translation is CASSQALNRAGFEGVF.

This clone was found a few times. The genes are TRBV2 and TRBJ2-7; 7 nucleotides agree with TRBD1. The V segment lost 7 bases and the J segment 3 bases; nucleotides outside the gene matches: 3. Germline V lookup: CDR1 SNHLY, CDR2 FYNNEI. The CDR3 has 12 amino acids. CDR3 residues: CASKTGIYEQYF. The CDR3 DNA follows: TGTGCCAGCAAGACAGGGATCTACGAGCAGTACTTC.

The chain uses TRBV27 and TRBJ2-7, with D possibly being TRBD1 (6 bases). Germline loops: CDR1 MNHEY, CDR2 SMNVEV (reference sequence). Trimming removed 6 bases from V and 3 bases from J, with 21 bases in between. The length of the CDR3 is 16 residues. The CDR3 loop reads CASRPRPRTAYYEQYF. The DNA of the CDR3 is TGTGCCAGCAGACCTCGCCCCCGGACAGCCTACTACGAGCAGTACTTC.

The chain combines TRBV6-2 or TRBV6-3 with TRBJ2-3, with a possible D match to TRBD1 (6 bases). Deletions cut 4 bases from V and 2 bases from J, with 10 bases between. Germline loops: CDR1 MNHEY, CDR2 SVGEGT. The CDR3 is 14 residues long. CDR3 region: CASSSGALTDTQYF. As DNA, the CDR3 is TGTGCCAGCAGTTCAGGGGCACTCACAGATACGCAGTATTTT.

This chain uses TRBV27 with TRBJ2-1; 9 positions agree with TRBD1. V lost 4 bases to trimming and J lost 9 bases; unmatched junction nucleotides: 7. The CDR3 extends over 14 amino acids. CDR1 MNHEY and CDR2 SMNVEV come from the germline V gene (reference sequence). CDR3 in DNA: TGTGCCAGCAGTTCGATCGACAGGGGGAGTGAGCAGTTCTTC. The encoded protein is CASSSIDRGSEQFF.

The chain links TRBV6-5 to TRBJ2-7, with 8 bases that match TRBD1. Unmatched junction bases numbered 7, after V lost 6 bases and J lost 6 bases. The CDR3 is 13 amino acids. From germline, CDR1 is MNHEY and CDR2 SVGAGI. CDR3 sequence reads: CASRTDRGGEQYF. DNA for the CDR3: TGTGCCAGCAGAACCGACAGGGGTGGCGAGCAGTACTTC.

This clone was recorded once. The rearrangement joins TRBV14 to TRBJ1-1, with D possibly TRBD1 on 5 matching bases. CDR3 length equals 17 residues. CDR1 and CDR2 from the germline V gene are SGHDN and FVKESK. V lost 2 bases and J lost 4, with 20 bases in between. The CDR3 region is CASSQWFLGEMSTEAFF. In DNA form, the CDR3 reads TGTGCCAGCAGCCAATGGTTTCTAGGGGAAATGAGCACTGAAGCTTTCTTT.

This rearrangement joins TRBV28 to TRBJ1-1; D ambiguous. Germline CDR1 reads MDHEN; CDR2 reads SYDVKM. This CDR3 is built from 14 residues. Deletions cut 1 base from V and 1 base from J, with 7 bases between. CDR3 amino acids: CASSLYGENTEAFF. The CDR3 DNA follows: TGTGCCAGCAGTTTATACGGTGAGAACACTGAAGCTTTCTTT.

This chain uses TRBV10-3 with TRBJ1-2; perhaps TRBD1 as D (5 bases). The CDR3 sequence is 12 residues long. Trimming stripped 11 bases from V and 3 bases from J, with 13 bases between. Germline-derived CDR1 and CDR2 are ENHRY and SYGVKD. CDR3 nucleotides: TGTGCCTCCAGTCCCAGGGACTATGGCTACACCTTC. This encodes CASSPRDYGYTF.

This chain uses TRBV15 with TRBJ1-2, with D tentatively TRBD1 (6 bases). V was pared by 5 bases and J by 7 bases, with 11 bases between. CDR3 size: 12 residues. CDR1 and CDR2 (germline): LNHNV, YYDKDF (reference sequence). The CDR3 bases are TGTGCCACCAGCGGGGGGGCTTTTGGCTACACCTTC. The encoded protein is CATSGGAFGYTF.

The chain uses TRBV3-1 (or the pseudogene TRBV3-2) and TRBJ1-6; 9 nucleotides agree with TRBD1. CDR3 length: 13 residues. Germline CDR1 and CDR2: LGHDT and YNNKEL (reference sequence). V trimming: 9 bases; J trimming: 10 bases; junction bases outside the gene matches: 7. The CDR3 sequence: CARGGQGRSPLHF. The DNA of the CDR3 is TGTGCCAGAGGGGGACAGGGAAGATCACCCCTCCACTTT.

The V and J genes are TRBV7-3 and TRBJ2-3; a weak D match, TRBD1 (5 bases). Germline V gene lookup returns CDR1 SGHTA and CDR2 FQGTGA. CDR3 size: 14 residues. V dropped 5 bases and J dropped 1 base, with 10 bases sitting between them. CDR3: CASSLQGGTDTQYF. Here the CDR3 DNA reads TGTGCCAGCAGCCTTCAGGGTGGCACAGATACGCAGTATTTT.

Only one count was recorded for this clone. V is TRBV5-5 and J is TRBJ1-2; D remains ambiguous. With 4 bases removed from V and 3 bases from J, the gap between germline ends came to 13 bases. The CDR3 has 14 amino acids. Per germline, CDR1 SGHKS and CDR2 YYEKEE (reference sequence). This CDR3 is CASSKDGGDYGYTF. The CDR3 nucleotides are TGTGCCAGCAGCAAGGACGGAGGTGACTATGGCTACACCTTC.

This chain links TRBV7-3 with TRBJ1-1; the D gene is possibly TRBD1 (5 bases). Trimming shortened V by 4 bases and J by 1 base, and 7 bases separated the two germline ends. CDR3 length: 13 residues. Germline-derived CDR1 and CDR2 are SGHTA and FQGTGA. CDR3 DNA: TGTGCCAGCAGCTGGAGGGGGAACACTGAAGCTTTCTTT. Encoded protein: CASSWRGNTEAFF.

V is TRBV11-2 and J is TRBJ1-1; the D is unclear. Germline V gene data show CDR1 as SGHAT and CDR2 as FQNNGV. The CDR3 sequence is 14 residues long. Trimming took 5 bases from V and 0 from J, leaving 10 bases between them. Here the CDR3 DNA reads TGTGCCAGCAGCCACAACTACATGAACACTGAAGCTTTCTTT. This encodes CASSHNYMNTEAFF.